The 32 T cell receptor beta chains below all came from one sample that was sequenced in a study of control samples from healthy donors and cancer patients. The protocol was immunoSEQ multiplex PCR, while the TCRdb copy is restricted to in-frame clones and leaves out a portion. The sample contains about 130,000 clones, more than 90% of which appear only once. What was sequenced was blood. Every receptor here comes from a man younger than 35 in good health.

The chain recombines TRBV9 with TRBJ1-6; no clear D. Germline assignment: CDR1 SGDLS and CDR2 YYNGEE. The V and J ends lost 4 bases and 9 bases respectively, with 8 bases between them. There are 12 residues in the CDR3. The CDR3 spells CASSSGLSPLHF. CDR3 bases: TGTGCCAGCAGCTCCGGACTTTCACCCCTCCACTTT. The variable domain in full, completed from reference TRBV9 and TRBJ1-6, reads DSGVTQTPKHLITATGQRVTLRCSPRSGDLSVYWYQQSLDQGLQFLIQYYNGEERAKGNILERFSAQQFPDLHSELNLSSLELGDSALYFCASSSGLSPLHFGNGTRLTVT.

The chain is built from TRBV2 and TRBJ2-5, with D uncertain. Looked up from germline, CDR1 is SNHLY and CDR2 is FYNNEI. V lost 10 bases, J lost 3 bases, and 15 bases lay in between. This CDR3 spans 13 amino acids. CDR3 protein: CAIPLTVEETQYF. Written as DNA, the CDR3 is TGTGCCATTCCACTTACAGTCGAAGAGACCCAGTACTTC.

CDR3 region: CASSLEVYYGYTF. In nucleotides, the CDR3 is TGTGCCAGCAGTTTGGAGGTGTACTATGGCTACACCTTC. The chain joins TRBV12-3 or TRBV12-4 to TRBJ1-2; D uncertain. Trimming pared 3 bases from V and 3 bases from J, leaving 8 bases between. This CDR3 has 13 amino acids.

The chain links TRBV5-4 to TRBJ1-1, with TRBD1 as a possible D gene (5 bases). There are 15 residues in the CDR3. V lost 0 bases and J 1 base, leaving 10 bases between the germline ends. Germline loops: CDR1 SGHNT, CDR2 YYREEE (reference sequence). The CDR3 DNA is TGTGCCAGCAGCTTGGCGACGCAGGGGAACACTGAAGCTTTCTTT. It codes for CASSLATQGNTEAFF.

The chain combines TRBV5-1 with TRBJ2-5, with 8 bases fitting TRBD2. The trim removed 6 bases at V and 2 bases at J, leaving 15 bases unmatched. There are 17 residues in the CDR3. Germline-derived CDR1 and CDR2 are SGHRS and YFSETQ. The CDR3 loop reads CASTRRPGGGGQETQYF. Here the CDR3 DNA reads TGCGCCAGCACCCGACGACCAGGAGGCGGGGGGCAAGAGACCCAGTACTTC.

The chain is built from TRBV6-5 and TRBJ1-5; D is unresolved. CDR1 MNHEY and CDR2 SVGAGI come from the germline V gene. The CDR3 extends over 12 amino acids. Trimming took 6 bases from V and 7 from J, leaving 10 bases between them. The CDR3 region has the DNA TGTGCCAGCAGACCTCCGTTCCAGCCCCAGCATTTT. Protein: CASRPPFQPQHF.

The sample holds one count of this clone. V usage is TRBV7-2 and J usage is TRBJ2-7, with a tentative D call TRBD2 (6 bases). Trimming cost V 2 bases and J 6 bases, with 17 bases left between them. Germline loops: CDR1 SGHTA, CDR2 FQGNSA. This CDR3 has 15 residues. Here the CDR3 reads CASSLFGGSEGEQYF. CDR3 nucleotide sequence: TGTGCCAGCAGCTTATTTGGCGGGTCGGAGGGCGAGCAGTACTTC.

The CDR3 coding sequence is TGTGCCATCGGGGGACAGGGGATTCACGAGCAGTACTTC. It codes for CAIGGQGIHEQYF. This chain uses TRBV10-3 with TRBJ2-7; 10 bases are a match to TRBD1. J gave up 5 bases and V 8 bases, and 6 bases lay outside the gene matches. The CDR3 length is 13 residues. Per the germline V gene, CDR1 is ENHRY and CDR2 is SYGVKD.

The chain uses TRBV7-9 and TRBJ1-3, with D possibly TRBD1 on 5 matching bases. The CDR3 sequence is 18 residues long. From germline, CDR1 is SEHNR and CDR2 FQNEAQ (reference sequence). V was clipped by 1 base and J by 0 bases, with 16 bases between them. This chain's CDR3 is CASSLGWRRDLSGNTIYF. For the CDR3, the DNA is TGTGCCAGCAGCTTAGGGTGGCGCAGGGACCTCTCTGGAAACACCATATATTTT. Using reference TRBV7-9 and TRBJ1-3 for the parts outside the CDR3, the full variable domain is DTGVSQNPRHKITKRGQNVTFRCDPISEHNRLYWYRQTLGQGPEFLTYFQNEAQLEKSRLLSDRFSAERPKGSFSTLEIQRTEQGDSAMYLCASSLGWRRDLSGNTIYFGEGSWLTVV.

The CDR3 coding sequence is TGTGCCAGCGGTTTTAGCGGGGGGTGGTCCTACGAGCAGTACTTC. As protein: CASGFSGGWSYEQYF. V usage is TRBV2 and J usage is TRBJ2-7, with 10 bases that match TRBD2. Germline V gene sequence: CDR1 SNHLY, CDR2 FYNNEI. The length of the CDR3 is 15 residues. Losses at the gene ends were 8 bases for V and 1 base for J; bases not matched to a gene: 8.

This CDR3 is CASSRRGGPETQYF. For the CDR3, the DNA is TGTGCCAGCAGCAGACGGGGGGGTCCGGAGACCCAGTACTTC. The chain links TRBV21-1 to TRBJ2-5; TRBD2 was called by the table and not checked on the DNA. TRBV21-1 is a known pseudogene. The CDR3 is made up of 14 amino acids.

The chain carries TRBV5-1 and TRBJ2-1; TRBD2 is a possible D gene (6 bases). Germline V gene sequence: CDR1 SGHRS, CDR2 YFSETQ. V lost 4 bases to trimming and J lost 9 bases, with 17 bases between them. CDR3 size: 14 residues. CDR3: CASSLTATEGEQFF. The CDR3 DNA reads TGCGCCAGCAGCCTCACCGCCACGGAGGGTGAGCAGTTCTTC.

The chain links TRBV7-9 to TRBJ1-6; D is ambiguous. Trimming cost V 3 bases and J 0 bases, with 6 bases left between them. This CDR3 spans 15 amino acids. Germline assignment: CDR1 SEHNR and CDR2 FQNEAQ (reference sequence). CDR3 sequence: CASSFKSSYNSPLHF. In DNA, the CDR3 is TGTGCCAGCAGCTTTAAGAGCTCCTATAATTCACCCCTCCACTTT.

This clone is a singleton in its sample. The CDR3 DNA follows: TGTGCCAGCAGTCATACTAGCGGGGGGGTGGAGACCCAGTACTTC. Translating it yields CASSHTSGGVETQYF. J is TRBJ2-5 and V is TRBV6-2 or TRBV6-3; 13 bases map to TRBD2. There are 15 residues in the CDR3. In germline, CDR1 is MNHEY, CDR2 SVGEGT. J was trimmed by 5 bases and V by 5 bases; bases with no gene match: 5.

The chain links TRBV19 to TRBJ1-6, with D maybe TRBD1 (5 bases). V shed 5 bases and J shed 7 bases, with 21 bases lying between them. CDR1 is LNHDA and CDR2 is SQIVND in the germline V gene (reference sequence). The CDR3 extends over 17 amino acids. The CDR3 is CASSYRDGLLRNSPLHF. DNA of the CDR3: TGTGCCAGTAGTTACCGGGACGGACTCCTAAGGAATTCACCCCTCCACTTT.

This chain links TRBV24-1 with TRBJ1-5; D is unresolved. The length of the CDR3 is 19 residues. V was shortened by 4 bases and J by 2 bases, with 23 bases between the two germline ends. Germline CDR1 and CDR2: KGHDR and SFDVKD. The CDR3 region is CATSEPRVRVRGRNQPQHF. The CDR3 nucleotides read TGTGCCACCAGTGAGCCTCGGGTCCGTGTGCGGGGTCGCAATCAGCCCCAGCATTTT.

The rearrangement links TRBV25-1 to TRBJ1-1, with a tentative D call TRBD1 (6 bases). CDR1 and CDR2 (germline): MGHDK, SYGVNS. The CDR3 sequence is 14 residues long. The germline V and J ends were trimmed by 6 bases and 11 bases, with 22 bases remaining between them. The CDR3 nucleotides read TGTGCCAGCAGCCCGGTCGGCGGAGCCCAGGGGGCTTTCTTT. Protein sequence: CASSPVGGAQGAFF.

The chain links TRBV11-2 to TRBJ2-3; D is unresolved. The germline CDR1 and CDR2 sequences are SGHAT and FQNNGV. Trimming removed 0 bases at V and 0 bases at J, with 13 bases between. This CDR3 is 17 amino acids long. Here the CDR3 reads CASSLDILDPSTDTQYF. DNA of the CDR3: TGTGCCAGCAGCTTAGACATACTTGACCCTAGCACAGATACGCAGTATTTT.

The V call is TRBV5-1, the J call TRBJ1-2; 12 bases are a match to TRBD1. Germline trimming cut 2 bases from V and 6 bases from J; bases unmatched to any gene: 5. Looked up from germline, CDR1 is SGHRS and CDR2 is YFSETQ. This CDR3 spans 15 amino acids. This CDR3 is CASSLSGQGADGYTF. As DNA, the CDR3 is TGCGCCAGCAGCTTATCGGGACAGGGGGCGGATGGCTACACCTTC.

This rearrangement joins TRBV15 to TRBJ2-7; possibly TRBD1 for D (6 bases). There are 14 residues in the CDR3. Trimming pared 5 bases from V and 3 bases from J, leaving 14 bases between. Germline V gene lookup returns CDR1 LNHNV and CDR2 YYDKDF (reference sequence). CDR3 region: CATSLTGSGYEQYF. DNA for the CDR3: TGTGCCACCAGCCTGACAGGCTCTGGCTACGAGCAGTACTTC.

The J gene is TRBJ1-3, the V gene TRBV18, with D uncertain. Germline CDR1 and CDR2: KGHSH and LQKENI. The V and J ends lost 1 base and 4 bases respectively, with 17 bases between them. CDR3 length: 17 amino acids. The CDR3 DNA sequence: TGTGCCAGCTCACCACTTCGTGCAGAGGTGTTAGGAAACACCATATATTTT. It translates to CASSPLRAEVLGNTIYF. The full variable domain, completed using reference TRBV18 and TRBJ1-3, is NAGVMQNPRHLVRRRGQEARLRCSPMKGHSHVYWYRQLPEEGLKFMVYLQKENIIDESGMPKERFSAEFPKEGPSILRIQQVVRGDSAAYFCASSPLRAEVLGNTIYFGEGSWLTVV.

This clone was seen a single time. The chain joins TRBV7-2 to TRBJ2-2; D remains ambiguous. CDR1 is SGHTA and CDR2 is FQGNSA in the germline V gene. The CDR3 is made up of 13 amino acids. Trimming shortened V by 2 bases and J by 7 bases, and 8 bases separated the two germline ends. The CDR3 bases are TGTGCCAGCAGCTTAAATAGGTTCGGGGAGCTGTTTTTT. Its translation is CASSLNRFGELFF.

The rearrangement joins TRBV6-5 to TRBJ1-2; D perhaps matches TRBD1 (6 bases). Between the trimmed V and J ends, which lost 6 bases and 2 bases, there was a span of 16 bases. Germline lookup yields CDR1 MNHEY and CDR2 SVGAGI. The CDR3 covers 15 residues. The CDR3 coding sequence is TGTGCCAGCAGCCCGCTTGGACAGCAGAACTATGGCTACACCTTC. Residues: CASSPLGQQNYGYTF.

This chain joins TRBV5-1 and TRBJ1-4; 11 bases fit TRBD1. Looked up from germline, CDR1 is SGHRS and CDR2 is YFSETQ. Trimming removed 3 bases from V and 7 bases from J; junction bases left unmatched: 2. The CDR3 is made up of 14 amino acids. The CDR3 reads CASSWDRGSEKLFF. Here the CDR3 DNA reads TGCGCCAGCAGCTGGGACAGGGGGAGTGAAAAACTGTTTTTT.

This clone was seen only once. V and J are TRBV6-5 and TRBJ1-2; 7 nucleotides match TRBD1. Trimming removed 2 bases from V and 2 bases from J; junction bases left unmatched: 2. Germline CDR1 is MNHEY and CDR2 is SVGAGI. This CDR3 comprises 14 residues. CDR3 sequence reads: CASSYKGANYGYTF. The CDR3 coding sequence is TGTGCCAGCAGTTACAAGGGGGCGAACTATGGCTACACCTTC.

This CDR3 reads CASSITSGGPYEQYF. For the CDR3, the DNA is TGTGCCAGTAGTATTACTAGCGGGGGTCCCTACGAGCAGTACTTC. This chain connects TRBV19 to TRBJ2-7, with 11 bases matching TRBD2. Germline CDR1 and CDR2: LNHDA and SQIVND (reference sequence). This CDR3 is built from 15 residues. V was clipped by 3 bases and J by 2 bases; unmatched bases: 3.

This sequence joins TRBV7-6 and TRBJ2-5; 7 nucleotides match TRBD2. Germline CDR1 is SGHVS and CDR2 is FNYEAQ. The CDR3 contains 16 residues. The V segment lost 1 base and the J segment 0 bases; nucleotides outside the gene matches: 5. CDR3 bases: TGTGCCAGCAGCTTAGTGGCTAGCGGATACCAAGAGACCCAGTACTTC. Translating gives CASSLVASGYQETQYF.

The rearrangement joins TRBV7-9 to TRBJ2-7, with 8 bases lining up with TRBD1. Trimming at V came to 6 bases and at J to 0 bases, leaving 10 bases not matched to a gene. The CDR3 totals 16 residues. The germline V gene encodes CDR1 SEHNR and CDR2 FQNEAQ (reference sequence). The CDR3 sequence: CASSLQGTGPSYEQYF. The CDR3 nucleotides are TGTGCCAGCAGTCTTCAGGGGACAGGCCCCTCCTACGAGCAGTACTTC.

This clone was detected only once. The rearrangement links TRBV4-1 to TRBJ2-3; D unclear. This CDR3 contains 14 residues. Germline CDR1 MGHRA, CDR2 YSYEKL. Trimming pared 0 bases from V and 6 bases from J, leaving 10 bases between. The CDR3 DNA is TGCGCCAGCAGCCAAGAAAAGTCCCCTGATACGCAGTATTTT. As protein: CASSQEKSPDTQYF.

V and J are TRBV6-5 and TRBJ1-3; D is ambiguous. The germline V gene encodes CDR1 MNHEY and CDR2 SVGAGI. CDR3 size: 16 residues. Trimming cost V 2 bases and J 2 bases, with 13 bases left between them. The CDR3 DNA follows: TGTGCCAGCAGTTACAGCCCATTTTTGGCTGGAAACACCATATATTTT. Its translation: CASSYSPFLAGNTIYF.

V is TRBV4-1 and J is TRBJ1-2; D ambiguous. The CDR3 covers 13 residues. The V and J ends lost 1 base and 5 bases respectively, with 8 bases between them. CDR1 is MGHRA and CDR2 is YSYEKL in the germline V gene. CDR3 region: CASSQVGRYGYTF. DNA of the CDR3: TGCGCCAGCAGCCAAGTCGGGAGGTATGGCTACACCTTC.

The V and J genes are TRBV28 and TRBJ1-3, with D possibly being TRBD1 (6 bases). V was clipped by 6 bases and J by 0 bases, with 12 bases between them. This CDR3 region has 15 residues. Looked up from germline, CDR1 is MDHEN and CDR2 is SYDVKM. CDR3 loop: CASSPHRDSGNTIYF. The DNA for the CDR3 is TGTGCCAGCAGCCCACACAGGGACTCTGGAAACACCATATATTTT.